These 28 T cell receptor beta chains originate from one sample sequenced in a study of blood T cell repertoires in COVID-19. The assay was immunoSEQ multiplex PCR, and TCRdb's table has in-frame clones only and misses some. The sample yields 50,000 or so clones, 75% to 90% seen once. Material for sequencing was peripheral blood. Source of these receptors: a man aged 55 to 70 with active COVID-19.

In DNA, the CDR3 is TGTGCCTGGGGAACAGGGGAAGTGGGCCAAGAGACCCAGTACTTC. It is translated as CAWGTGEVGQETQYF. V gene TRBV30 combines with J gene TRBJ2-5; 7 bases align to TRBD1. CDR1 is GTSNPN and CDR2 is SVGIG in the germline V gene (reference sequence). The CDR3 covers 15 residues. Germline trimming cut 5 bases from V and 1 base from J; bases unmatched to any gene: 10. The full variable domain, rest sourced from reference TRBV30 and TRBJ2-5, is SQTIHQWPATLVQPVGSPLSLECTVEGTSNPNLYWYRQAAGRGLQLLFYSVGIGQISSEVPQNLSASRPQDRQFILSSKKLLLSDSGFYLCAWGTGEVGQETQYFGPGTRLLVL.

The gene calls are TRBV14 and TRBJ1-2, with 8 bases lining up with TRBD1. V lost 1 base and J lost 3; bases outside the gene matches: 4. The germline gives CDR1 SGHDN, CDR2 FVKESK. The CDR3 has 15 residues. In DNA form, the CDR3 reads TGTGCCAGCAGCCAAGTGGGACAGGAAGACTATGGCTACACCTTC. It encodes CASSQVGQEDYGYTF.

This clone was seen a handful of times. The gene calls are TRBV28 and TRBJ2-7; a possible D gene is TRBD2 (5 bases). The CDR3 has 15 amino acids. Deletions cut 2 bases from V and 7 bases from J, with 18 bases between. Germline V CDR1 and CDR2: MDHEN, SYDVKM. CDR3 in amino acids: CASSLLLLGKGEQYF. The CDR3 coding sequence is TGTGCCAGCAGTTTACTTTTACTCGGGAAGGGAGAGCAGTACTTC.

The V call is TRBV6-1, the J call TRBJ2-5, with 12 bases matching TRBD2. J lost 3 bases, V lost 3 bases, and 2 bases had no gene match. This CDR3 has 15 residues. The germline V gene has CDR1 MNHNS and CDR2 SASEGT. For the CDR3, the DNA is TGTGCCAGCAGTGACCGACTAGCGGGGGAAGAGACCCAGTACTTC. Protein product: CASSDRLAGEETQYF.

The chain joins TRBV6-6 to TRBJ2-5; 11 bases are a match to TRBD2. CDR3 size: 16 residues. Germline V lookup: CDR1 MNHNY, CDR2 SVGAGI (reference sequence). V gave up 4 bases and J gave up 0 bases; unmatched junction bases: 4. CDR3 bases: TGTGCCAGCAGTTCCTCGACTAGCGGGGACCAAGAGACCCAGTACTTC. Protein product: CASSSSTSGDQETQYF.

This clone counts as medium-sized. The V gene is TRBV27, the J gene TRBJ2-2, with 7 bases lining up with TRBD2. CDR3 size: 16 residues. V shed 9 bases and J 0 bases; nucleotides not matched to a gene: 10. Germline CDR1 is MNHEY and CDR2 is SMNVEV (reference sequence). In nucleotides, the CDR3 is TGTGCCAGTAGACTAGCCCCCGCTTCGAACACCGGGGAGCTGTTTTTT. Encoded protein: CASRLAPASNTGELFF.

CDR3 nucleotides: TGTGCCAGCAGGCAACAGGGGACGGCTTTCTTT. It codes for CASRQQGTAFF. The chain couples TRBV12-3 or TRBV12-4 to TRBJ1-1; 7 bases fit TRBD1. The CDR3 totals 11 residues. J was trimmed by 11 bases and V by 6 bases; bases with no gene match: 6.

This clone was found once. The V call is TRBV27, the J call TRBJ2-2, with 8 bases lining up with TRBD2. CDR1 is MNHEY, CDR2 SMNVEV, per germline (reference sequence). This CDR3 has 15 amino acids. The V gene end was trimmed by 7 bases and the J gene end by 0 bases; junction bases not matched to a gene: 4. The CDR3: CASKRGLANTGELFF. The CDR3 DNA is TGTGCCAGCAAGCGGGGACTAGCGAACACCGGGGAGCTGTTTTTT.

This clone came up once. V usage is TRBV3-1 (or the pseudogene TRBV3-2) and J usage is TRBJ1-5; weak D call: TRBD1 (6 bases). Germline CDR1 reads LGHDT; CDR2 reads YNNKEL (reference sequence). This CDR3 spans 15 amino acids. V dropped 4 bases and J dropped 3 bases, with 13 bases sitting between them. The CDR3 bases are TGTGCCAGCAGCCCCCAGGGGCGTAACAATCAGCCCCAGCATTTT. It is translated as CASSPQGRNNQPQHF.

The chain employs TRBV7-2 and TRBJ1-2; the match to TRBD1 covers 8 bases. The CDR3 contains 13 residues. From germline, CDR1 is SGHTA and CDR2 FQGNSA. V lost 3 bases to trimming and J lost 13 bases; unmatched junction nucleotides: 10. The CDR3 loop reads CASSFLTGAGLTF. The CDR3 DNA follows: TGTGCCAGCAGCTTCCTGACAGGGGCAGGTCTCACCTTC.

The chain recombines TRBV9 with TRBJ2-3; the D gene is possibly TRBD2 (6 bases). Trimming removed 0 bases from V and 4 bases from J, with 12 bases in between. The CDR3 is 15 amino acids. Germline V gene sequence: CDR1 SGDLS, CDR2 YYNGEE. Written as DNA, the CDR3 is TGTGCCAGCAGCGTAGGATTAGCGGCTTCAGATACGCAGTATTTT. Protein product: CASSVGLAASDTQYF.

In this sample, this clone turned up once. The chain recombines TRBV7-4 with TRBJ1-5, with 11 bases matching TRBD1. This CDR3 comprises 17 residues. Losses at the gene ends were 3 bases for V and 0 bases for J; bases not matched to a gene: 4. Germline V CDR1 and CDR2: SGHVT, SQSDAQ. The chain's CDR3 is CASSLDRGQGSNQPQHF. The CDR3 bases are TGTGCCAGCAGCTTGGACAGGGGGCAAGGTAGCAATCAGCCCCAGCATTTT.

The gene calls are TRBV6-4 and TRBJ2-2; 8 bases are shared with TRBD2. V shed 5 bases and J 7 bases; nucleotides not matched to a gene: 15. The CDR3 has 17 amino acids. CDR1 MRHNA and CDR2 SNTAGT come from the germline V gene. CDR3 in amino acids: CASSSGRANLQNGELFF. Written as DNA, the CDR3 is TGTGCCAGCAGTAGCGGGAGAGCCAACCTACAAAACGGGGAGCTGTTTTTT.

This clone came up once. The chain uses TRBV6-6 and TRBJ1-2; the D gene is possibly TRBD1 (6 bases). Trimming shortened V by 6 bases and J by 2 bases, and 13 bases separated the two germline ends. The V gene's germline CDR1 is MNHNY and CDR2 SVGAGI (reference sequence). The CDR3 has 14 residues. The CDR3 here is CASSRLTGNYGYTF. In DNA, the CDR3 is TGTGCCAGCAGCAGGCTCACAGGGAACTATGGCTACACCTTC.

The chain combines TRBV2 with TRBJ2-1, with 12 positions matching TRBD2. The CDR3 is 16 amino acids. Germline-derived CDR1 and CDR2 are SNHLY and FYNNEI. J lost 8 bases, V lost 4 bases, and 9 bases had no gene match. Here the CDR3 DNA reads TGTGCCAGCAGTGGGGGACTAGCGGGTCTGGGCTATGAGCAGTTCTTC. It yields the protein CASSGGLAGLGYEQFF.

This clone has just a few counts. The chain couples TRBV27 to TRBJ2-1, with D uncertain. The CDR3 is 14 residues long. The V and J ends lost 6 bases and 4 bases respectively, with 13 bases between them. The germline gives CDR1 MNHEY, CDR2 SMNVEV (reference sequence). The CDR3 loop is CASSPLPGYNEQFF. Written as DNA, the CDR3 is TGTGCCAGCAGCCCCCTCCCCGGGTACAATGAGCAGTTCTTC.

The chain recombines TRBV15 with TRBJ2-7; 7 nucleotides line up with TRBD2. This CDR3 is built from 15 residues. V shed 6 bases, J shed 3 bases, and the junction held 11 bases outside the gene matches. The germline gives CDR1 LNHNV, CDR2 YYDKDF (reference sequence). The CDR3 protein is CATRADLGGNYEQYF. In nucleotides, the CDR3 is TGTGCCACCAGGGCCGACTTGGGAGGGAACTACGAGCAGTACTTC.

The rearrangement links TRBV19 to TRBJ1-3; 10 bases are a match to TRBD1. Germline loops: CDR1 LNHDA, CDR2 SQIVND (reference sequence). V trimming: 3 bases; J trimming: 3 bases; junction bases outside the gene matches: 11. CDR3 length equals 18 residues. In nucleotides, the CDR3 is TGTGCCAGTAGTATTATCGACGAGACAGGGGGCTTTGGAAACACCATATATTTT. This codes for CASSIIDETGGFGNTIYF. Together with reference TRBV19 and TRBJ1-3, the CDR3 gives the full variable domain: DGGITQSPKYLFRKEGQNVTLSCEQNLNHDAMYWYRQDPGQGLRLIYYSQIVNDFQKGDIAEGYSVSREKKESFPLTVTSAQKNPTAFYLCASSIIDETGGFGNTIYFGEGSWLTVV.

The chain combines TRBV5-1 with TRBJ2-7; 7 bases match TRBD2. Looked up from germline, CDR1 is SGHRS and CDR2 is YFSETQ. V trimming: 2 bases; J trimming: 3 bases; junction bases outside the gene matches: 8. The CDR3 is made up of 15 amino acids. The CDR3 region is CASSLEAGALYEQYF. In DNA form, the CDR3 reads TGCGCCAGCAGCTTAGAGGCGGGAGCCCTCTACGAGCAGTACTTC.

The V gene is TRBV2, the J gene TRBJ2-5; D uncertain. V gave up 6 bases and J gave up 5 bases, with 7 bases separating them. CDR3 length: 11 residues. The germline gives CDR1 SNHLY, CDR2 FYNNEI. The CDR3 sequence: CASRIVETQYF. For the CDR3, the DNA is TGTGCCAGCAGAATAGTGGAGACCCAGTACTTC.

Details on this clone: A read error is likely, as this CDR3 ends without the conserved phenylalanine or tryptophan. The limits of the CDR3 on the DNA are not certain, so only TCRdb's listed CDR3 is given. This chain joins TRBV20-1 and TRBJ1-1; TRBD1, the table's D call, was not compared with the DNA. Germline-derived CDR1 and CDR2 are DFQATT and SNEGSKA (reference sequence). The CDR3 is 11 residues long, ends included. The CDR3 loop reads CSVQTQGAWGY.

The rearrangement uses TRBV19 and TRBJ2-1, with TRBD2 matching 7 bases. Germline V lookup: CDR1 LNHDA, CDR2 SQIVND (reference sequence). J was trimmed by 3 bases and V by 7 bases; bases with no gene match: 9. The CDR3 loop spans 15 amino acids. The CDR3 DNA is TGTGCCAGTATGAGCCGAACGGGAGGCTACAATGAGCAGTTCTTC. It translates to CASMSRTGGYNEQFF. Variable domain in full (rest from reference TRBV19 and TRBJ2-1): DGGITQSPKYLFRKEGQNVTLSCEQNLNHDAMYWYRQDPGQGLRLIYYSQIVNDFQKGDIAEGYSVSREKKESFPLTVTSAQKNPTAFYLCASMSRTGGYNEQFFGPGTRLTVL.

The gene calls are TRBV3-1 (or the pseudogene TRBV3-2) and TRBJ1-1, with no clear D. The CDR3 runs to 15 residues. The germline V gene encodes CDR1 LGHDT and CDR2 YNNKEL (reference sequence). Between the trimmed V and J ends, which lost 0 bases and 1 base, there was a span of 9 bases. CDR3 in DNA: TGTGCCAGCAGCCAAGAGAGGGCGCGGAACACTGAAGCTTTCTTT. Translation gives CASSQERARNTEAFF.

The chain has TRBV7-2 and TRBJ2-5; D not resolved. The CDR3 is 12 amino acids. Trimming removed 2 bases at V and 4 bases at J, with 5 bases between. Germline V gene data show CDR1 as SGHTA and CDR2 as FQGNSA. CDR3 in amino acids: CASSLSRETQYF. The CDR3 DNA reads as TGTGCCAGCAGCTTATCCCGAGAGACCCAGTACTTC. Drawing the rest from reference TRBV7-2 and TRBJ2-5, the complete variable domain is GAGVSQSPSNKVTEKGKDVELRCDPISGHTALYWYRQSLGQGLEFLIYFQGNSAPDKSGLPSDRFSAERTGGSVSTLTIQRTQQEDSAVYLCASSLSRETQYFGPGTRLLVL.

The chain joins TRBV7-9 to TRBJ2-7, with 10 nucleotides matching TRBD2. V gave up 5 bases and J gave up 1 base; unmatched junction bases: 5. CDR3 length equals 15 residues. Germline V gene data show CDR1 as SEHNR and CDR2 as FQNEAQ (reference sequence). The CDR3 spells CASSRGLAESYEQYF. For the CDR3, the DNA is TGTGCCAGCAGCCGCGGACTAGCGGAATCCTACGAGCAGTACTTC.

This clone showed up just once. This chain joins TRBV7-9 and TRBJ2-7; 8 bases map to TRBD2. Germline values: CDR1 SEHNR, CDR2 FQNEAQ (reference sequence). The CDR3 contains 16 residues. The V segment lost 5 bases and the J segment 3 bases; nucleotides outside the gene matches: 12. CDR3 protein: CASSLPRSGSDYEQYF. CDR3 nucleotide sequence: TGTGCCAGCAGCCTTCCGAGGAGCGGGAGTGACTACGAGCAGTACTTC.

The chain joins TRBV28 to TRBJ2-7, with 7 bases matching TRBD1. The V gene's germline CDR1 is MDHEN and CDR2 SYDVKM. J was trimmed by 0 bases and V by 3 bases; bases with no gene match: 5. The CDR3 spans 15 residues. The CDR3 spells CASSFDRASSYEQYF. CDR3 bases: TGTGCCAGCAGTTTTGACAGGGCGAGCTCCTACGAGCAGTACTTC. Supplemented by reference TRBV28 and TRBJ2-7, the full variable domain reads DVKVTQSSRYLVKRTGEKVFLECVQDMDHENMFWYRQDPGLGLRLIYFSYDVKMKEKGDIPEGYSVSREKKERFSLILESASTNQTSMYLCASSFDRASSYEQYFGPGTRLTVT.

J is TRBJ2-1 and V is TRBV6-5; D is perhaps TRBD1 (6 bases). Germline CDR1 is MNHEY and CDR2 is SVGAGI. Trimming cost V 0 bases and J 9 bases, with 9 bases left between them. The CDR3 sequence is 13 residues long. This chain's CDR3 is CASSYSTGIEQFF. The CDR3 nucleotides read TGTGCCAGCAGTTACTCCACAGGGATTGAGCAGTTCTTC.